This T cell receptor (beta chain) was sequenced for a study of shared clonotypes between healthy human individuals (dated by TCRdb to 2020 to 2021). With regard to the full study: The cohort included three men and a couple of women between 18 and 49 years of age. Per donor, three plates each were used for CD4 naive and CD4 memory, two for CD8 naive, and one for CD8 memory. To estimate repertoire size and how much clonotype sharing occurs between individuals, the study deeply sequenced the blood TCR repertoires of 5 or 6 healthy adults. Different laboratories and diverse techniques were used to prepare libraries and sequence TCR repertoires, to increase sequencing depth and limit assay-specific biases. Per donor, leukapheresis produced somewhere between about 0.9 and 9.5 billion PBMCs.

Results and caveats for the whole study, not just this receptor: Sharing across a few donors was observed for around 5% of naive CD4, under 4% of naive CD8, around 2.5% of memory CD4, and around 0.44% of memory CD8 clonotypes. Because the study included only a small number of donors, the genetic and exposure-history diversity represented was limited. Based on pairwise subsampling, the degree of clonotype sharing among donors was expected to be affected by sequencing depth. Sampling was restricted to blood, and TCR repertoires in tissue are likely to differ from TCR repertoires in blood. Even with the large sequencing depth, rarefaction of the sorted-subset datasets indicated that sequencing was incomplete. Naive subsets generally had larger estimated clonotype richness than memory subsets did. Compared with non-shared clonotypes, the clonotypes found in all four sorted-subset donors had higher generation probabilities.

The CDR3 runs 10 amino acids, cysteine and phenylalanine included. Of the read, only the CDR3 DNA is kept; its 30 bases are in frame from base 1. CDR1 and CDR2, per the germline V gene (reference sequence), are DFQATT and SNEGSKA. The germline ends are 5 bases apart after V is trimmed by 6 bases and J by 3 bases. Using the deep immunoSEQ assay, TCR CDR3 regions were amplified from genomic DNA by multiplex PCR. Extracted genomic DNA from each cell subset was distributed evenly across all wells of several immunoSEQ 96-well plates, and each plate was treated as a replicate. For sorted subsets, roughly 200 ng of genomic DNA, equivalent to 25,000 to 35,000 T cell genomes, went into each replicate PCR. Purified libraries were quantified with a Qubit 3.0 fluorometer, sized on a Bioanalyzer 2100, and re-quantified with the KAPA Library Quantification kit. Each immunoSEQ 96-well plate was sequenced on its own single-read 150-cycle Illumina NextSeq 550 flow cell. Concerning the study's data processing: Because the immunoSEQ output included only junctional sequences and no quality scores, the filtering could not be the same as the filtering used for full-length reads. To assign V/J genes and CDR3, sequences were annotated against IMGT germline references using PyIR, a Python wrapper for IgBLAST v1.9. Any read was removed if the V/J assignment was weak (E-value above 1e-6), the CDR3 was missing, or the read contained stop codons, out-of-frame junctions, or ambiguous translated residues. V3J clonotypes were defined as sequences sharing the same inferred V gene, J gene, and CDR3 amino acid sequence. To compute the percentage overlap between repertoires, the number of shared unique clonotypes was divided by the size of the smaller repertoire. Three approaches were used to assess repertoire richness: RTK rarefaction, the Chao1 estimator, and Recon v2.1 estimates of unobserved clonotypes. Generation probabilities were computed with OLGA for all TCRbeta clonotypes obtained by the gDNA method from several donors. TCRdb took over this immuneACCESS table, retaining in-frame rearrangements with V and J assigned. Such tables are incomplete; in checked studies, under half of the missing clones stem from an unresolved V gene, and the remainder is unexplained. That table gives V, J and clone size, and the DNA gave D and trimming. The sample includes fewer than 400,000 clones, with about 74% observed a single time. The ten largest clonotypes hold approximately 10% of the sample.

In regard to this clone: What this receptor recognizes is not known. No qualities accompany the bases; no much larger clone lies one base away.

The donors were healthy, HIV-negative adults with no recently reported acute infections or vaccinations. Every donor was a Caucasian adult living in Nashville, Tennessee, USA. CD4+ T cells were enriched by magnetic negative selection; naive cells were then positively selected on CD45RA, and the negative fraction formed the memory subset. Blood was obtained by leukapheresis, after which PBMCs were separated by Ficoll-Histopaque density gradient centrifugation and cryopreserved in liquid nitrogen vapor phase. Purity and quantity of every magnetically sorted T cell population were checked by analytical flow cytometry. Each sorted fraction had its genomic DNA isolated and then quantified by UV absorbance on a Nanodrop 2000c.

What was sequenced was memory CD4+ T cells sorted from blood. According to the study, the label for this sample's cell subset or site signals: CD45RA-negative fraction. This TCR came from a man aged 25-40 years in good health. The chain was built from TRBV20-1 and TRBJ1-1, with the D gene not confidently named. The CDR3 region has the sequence CSAADTEAFF. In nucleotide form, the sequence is TGCAGTGCCGCAGACACTGAAGCTTTCTTT.